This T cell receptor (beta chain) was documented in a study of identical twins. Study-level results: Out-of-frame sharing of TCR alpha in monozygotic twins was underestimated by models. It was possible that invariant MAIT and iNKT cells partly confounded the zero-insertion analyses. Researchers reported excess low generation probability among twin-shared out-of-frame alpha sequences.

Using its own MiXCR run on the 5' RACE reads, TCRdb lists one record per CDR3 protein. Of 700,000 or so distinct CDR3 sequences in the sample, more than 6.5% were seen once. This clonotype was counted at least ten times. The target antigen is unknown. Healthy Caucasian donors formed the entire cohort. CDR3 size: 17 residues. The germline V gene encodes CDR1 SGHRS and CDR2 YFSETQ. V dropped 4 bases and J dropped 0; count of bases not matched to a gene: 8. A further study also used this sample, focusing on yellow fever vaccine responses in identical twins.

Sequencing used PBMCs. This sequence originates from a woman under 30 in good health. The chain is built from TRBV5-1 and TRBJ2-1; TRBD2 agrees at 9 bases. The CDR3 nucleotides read TGCGCCAGCAGCCTTAGGACTAGCGCGAGCTCCTACAATGAGCAGTTCTTC. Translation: CASSLRTSASSYNEQFF.